This T cell receptor beta chain was obtained from a study of blood T cell repertoires in COVID-19. The wider study: The United States, Italy and Spain supplied acute and convalescent COVID-19 samples. The analysed material was cDNA or gDNA that came from T cells, B-cell-depleted T cells, or PBMCs.

This clone is a singleton in its sample. Original processing methods: Nucleated cell counts were estimated from reference gene primer amplification. Here immunoSEQ multiplex PCR was the method, and the copy in TCRdb shows in-frame clones only, minus some. That table furnishes V, J and clone size, whereas the DNA furnished D and trimming. Among about 160,000 clones, 60% to 80% were seen once, and the ten largest hold around 3%. The CDR3 is 13 residues long. V dropped 6 bases and J dropped 4 bases, with 12 bases sitting between them. The germline V gene encodes CDR1 SEHNR and CDR2 FQNEAQ (reference sequence).

J is TRBJ1-2 and V is TRBV7-9; D is unclear. The receptor was derived from a man in his 70s with acute or convalescent COVID-19. The sequencing input was peripheral blood. CDR3 amino acids: CASSFGLSYGYTF. The DNA for the CDR3 is TGTGCCAGCAGTTTTGGGCTAAGCTATGGCTACACCTTC.